The rows below give T cell receptor beta chains drawn from one sample of a study of T cell responses to AZD1222 COVID-19 vaccine. Data came from immunoSEQ multiplex PCR; TCRdb stores just in-frame clones and leaves some out. This sample has 120,000 or so clones, with 70% to 90% found just once. The source material was peripheral blood, sampled on day 0 of AZD1222 vaccination. These receptors originate from an adult in good health. The CDR3 runs from the conserved cysteine through the conserved F or W. Each record gives: D gene, CDR3 length, J gene, clone size, V gene, CDR3 DNA, CDR3 protein. D genes are given only for firm matches. Expanded clones are given a class, and other clones once, few, many or no size at all.

>NA|12|TRBJ1-2|NA|TRBV6-1
TGTGCCAGCAGTGATCCTAACTATGGCTACACCTTC
CASSDPNYGYTF
>TRBD2|17|TRBJ2-3|NA|TRBV24-1
TGTGCCACCAGTGATAGCTATGGCGGGAGAGTCACAGATACGCAGTATTTT
CATSDSYGGRVTDTQYF
>NA|14|TRBJ1-1|NA|TRBV7-9
TGTGCCAGCAGCTTCGGGGCCGAAAACACTGAAGCTTTCTTT
CASSFGAENTEAFF
>NA|16|TRBJ1-4|NA|TRBV4-3
TGCGCCAGCAGCCACCAATGGGGGCAGGGCGACGAAAAACTGTTTTTT
CASSHQWGQGDEKLFF
>NA|13|TRBJ1-6|NA|TRBV6-1
TGTGCCAGCAGTGAGGACCGAAATTCACCCCTCCACTTT
CASSEDRNSPLHF
>NA|14|TRBJ2-7|NA|TRBV19
TGTGCCAGTAGTTTCGAGAGTGCCTCCTACGAGCAGTACTTC
CASSFESASYEQYF
>NA|16|TRBJ1-5|NA|TRBV10-1
TGCGCCAGCAGTGAGGGGGGAATTTATAGCAATCAGCCCCAGCATTTT
CASSEGGIYSNQPQHF
>TRBD1|13|TRBJ2-2|NA|TRBV5-1
TGCGCCAGCTCGACAGGGGGCACCGGGGAGCTGTTTTTT
CASSTGGTGELFF
>NA|12|TRBJ2-1|NA|TRBV7-2
TGTGCCAGCCTAGTTTCCTACAATGAGCAGTTCTTC
CASLVSYNEQFF
>NA|14|TRBJ2-7|once|TRBV3-1/TRBV3-2
TGTGCCAGCAGTCGGACGGCGAGCTCCTACGAGCAGTACTTC
CASSRTASSYEQYF
>TRBD2|16|TRBJ2-3|NA|TRBV19
TGTGCCAGTCGGGATAGCGGGAGAAGGAACGCAGATACGCAGTATTTT
CASRDSGRRNADTQYF
>NA|14|TRBJ1-5|NA|TRBV15
TGTGCCACCAGCAGGACCGTGGGCAATCAGCCCCAGCATTTT
CATSRTVGNQPQHF
>NA|12|TRBJ1-3|few|TRBV7-8
TGTGCCAGCAGCTTAGCTGGAAACACCATATATTTT
CASSLAGNTIYF
>NA|14|TRBJ1-1|NA|TRBV6-5
TGTGCCAGCAGTTACTCACAGGACTACACTGAAGCTTTCTTT
CASSYSQDYTEAFF
>TRBD2|16|TRBJ2-1|NA|TRBV24-1
TGTGCCACCAGTGATTTGGCCCGGGGGGGCGACAATGAGCAGTTCTTC
CATSDLARGGDNEQFF
>TRBD1|14|TRBJ1-5|NA|TRBV6-5
TGTGCCAGCAGGCCCACAGGGGAATCGCAGCCCCAGCATTTT
CASRPTGESQPQHF
>TRBD1|16|TRBJ2-3|NA|TRBV7-3
TGTGCCAGCAGCTTAACAAAGACAGGGGGCACAGATACGCAGTATTTT
CASSLTKTGGTDTQYF
>NA|15|TRBJ1-3|NA|TRBV9
TGTGCCAGCAGCGTAGGGACAGCCTCTGGAAACACCATATATTTT
CASSVGTASGNTIYF
>NA|16|TRBJ1-2|once|TRBV7-2
TGTGCCAGCAGCTTGGCCTTCGGCTTACAGGCGCATGGCTACACCTTC
CASSLAFGLQAHGYTF
>NA|17|TRBJ2-6|NA|TRBV7-3
TGTGCCAGCAGCCGTTCCTTTTTGCTAGGTGGGGCCAACGTCCTGACTTTC
CASSRSFLLGGANVLTF
>TRBD2|16|TRBJ2-7|NA|TRBV7-6
TGTGCCAGCAGCTTAGGTAGCGGGAGGGCCAAAGGCGAGCAGTACTTC
CASSLGSGRAKGEQYF
>TRBD1|16|TRBJ1-2|NA|TRBV4-1
TGCGCCAGCAGCCCAGTGGGGGACAGGGGCATCTATGGCTACACCTTC
CASSPVGDRGIYGYTF
>NA|13|TRBJ1-1|NA|TRBV7-2
TGTGCCAGCAGCTTTAGGGCAAACACTGGAGCTTTCTTT
CASSFRANTGAFF
>NA|14|TRBJ2-2|NA|TRBV30
TGTGCCTGGTCCGCCAGCAGGAACACCGGGGAGCTGTTTTTT
CAWSASRNTGELFF
>NA|13|TRBJ1-4|NA|TRBV19
TGTGCCAGTGGGACGATTACTAATGAAAAACTGTTTTTT
CASGTITNEKLFF
>NA|16|TRBJ2-2|NA|TRBV30
TGTGCCTGGAGTGTACAGGGCAGCTCTCGAACCGGGGAGCTGTTTTTT
CAWSVQGSSRTGELFF
>TRBD1|16|TRBJ1-6|NA|TRBV9
TGTGCCAGCAGCAAGACGACAGGGAGCTATAATTCACCCCTCCACTTT
CASSKTTGSYNSPLHF
>NA|14|TRBJ1-2|NA|TRBV5-6
TGTGCCAGCAGTCACCGGGTCCTTGGCCATGGCTACACCTTC
CASSHRVLGHGYTF
>NA|15|TRBJ1-2|NA|TRBV4-1
TGCGCCAGCAGCCTTCGGACAGTCACTAACTATGGCTACACCTTC
CASSLRTVTNYGYTF
>NA|13|TRBJ2-1|NA|TRBV2
TGTGCCAGCAGTGAGCAGGGGGGAAATGAGCAGTTCTTC
CASSEQGGNEQFF
>NA|14|TRBJ1-5|NA|TRBV27
TGTGCCAGCAGTGGTCAGGGGAGCAATCAGCCCCAGCATTTT
CASSGQGSNQPQHF
>NA|15|TRBJ2-1|few|TRBV5-6
TGTGCCAGCAGCCCGTCAGAAAGGGGCTACAATGAGCAGTTCTTC
CASSPSERGYNEQFF
>NA|11|TRBJ1-1|few|TRBV24-1
TGTGCCACCAGTGATTTGAACAGCCATAGTTTT
CATSDLNSHSF
>NA|19|TRBJ1-6|NA|TRBV14
TGTGCCAGCAGCCAAGATAGGAAGGGACTAAGCTCCTATAATTCACCCCTCCACTTT
CASSQDRKGLSSYNSPLHF
>TRBD1|16|TRBJ2-5|NA|TRBV5-6
TGTGCCAGCAGCTTGGACAGGGGTAATGTTCGCGAGACCCAGTACTTC
CASSLDRGNVRETQYF
>NA|13|TRBJ2-7|NA|TRBV5-1
TGCGCCAGCAGTTGGGAGATCTCCTACGAGCAGTACTTC
CASSWEISYEQYF
>NA|16|TRBJ2-7|NA|TRBV7-8
TGTGCCAGCAGCTCCGAGGCGGCGGTCGGCCTGAGAGAGCAGTACTTC
CASSSEAAVGLREQYF
>NA|14|TRBJ1-2|NA|TRBV6-2/TRBV6-3
TGTGCCAGCAGTTTTGGGCAGGGGTTCGGTGGCTACACCTTC
CASSFGQGFGGYTF
>TRBD2|15|TRBJ2-5|NA|TRBV5-4
TGTGCCAGCAGCTTGGGACTAGCGGGAGTTGAGACCCAGTACTTC
CASSLGLAGVETQYF
>TRBD2|15|TRBJ2-1|NA|TRBV19
TGTGCCAGTAGTTTTAGCGGGAGGGCCTCGTCTGAGCAGTTCTTC
CASSFSGRASSEQFF
>TRBD1|15|TRBJ1-4|NA|TRBV29-1
TGCAGCGTCCGAAGACTACAGGGGGAGGGCGAAAAACTGTTTTTT
CSVRRLQGEGEKLFF
>TRBD1|15|TRBJ2-1|NA|TRBV11-2
TGTGCCAGCAGCCCCCGGGACAGGGGGAGCAATGAGCAGTTCTTC
CASSPRDRGSNEQFF
>TRBD2|17|TRBJ2-3|few|TRBV5-6
TGTGCCAGCAGCTTTACTAGCGGGAGCTCTTACACAGATACGCAGTATTTT
CASSFTSGSSYTDTQYF
>NA|15|TRBJ2-5|NA|TRBV3-1/TRBV3-2
TGTGCCAGCAGCCGAGCGGACAGCTCGCCGGAGACCCAGTACTTC
CASSRADSSPETQYF
>TRBD2|14|TRBJ2-1|NA|TRBV11-2
TGTGCCAGCAAACTAGCGGAGATCTACAATGAGCAGTTCTTC
CASKLAEIYNEQFF
>NA|14|TRBJ2-2|once|TRBV24-1
TGTGCCACCAGTAAACTGGCGAACACCGGGGAGCTGTTTTTT
CATSKLANTGELFF
>TRBD1|15|TRBJ1-2|NA|TRBV6-4
TGTGCCAGCAGTGACTCCGACAGGGCGGGGTATGGCTACACCTTC
CASSDSDRAGYGYTF
>TRBD2|16|TRBJ2-1|once|TRBV4-3
TGCGCCAGCAGCCAAGATAAGCGGGAGAGACACAATGAGCAGTTCTTC
CASSQDKRERHNEQFF
>NA|14|TRBJ1-2|NA|TRBV5-1
TGCGCCAGCAGCCTTAGAAACACGGGAGGGGGCTACACCTTC
CASSLRNTGGGYTF
>NA|9|TRBJ1-1|NA|TRBV20-1
TGCAGTGTCCAGGGGTCGGCTTTCTTT
CSVQGSAFF
>NA|14|TRBJ1-1|few|TRBV5-6
TGTGCCAGCAGATTGACAGGCTGGGACACTGAAGCTTTCTTT
CASRLTGWDTEAFF
>TRBD1|17|TRBJ1-1|NA|TRBV7-3
TGTGCCAGCAGCCCGACCCATGGGACAGGGCAGAACACTGAAGCTTTCTTT
CASSPTHGTGQNTEAFF
>NA|15|TRBJ1-5|NA|TRBV27
TGTGCCAGCAGCCAAGGGTCGGGTAGCAATCAGCCCCAGCATTTT
CASSQGSGSNQPQHF
>NA|18|TRBJ2-2|NA|TRBV19
TGTGCCAGGAGTTACCTTCAGGGGAGGGCATCGACACCCGGGGAGCTGTTTTTT
CARSYLQGRASTPGELFF
>NA|12|TRBJ1-2|NA|TRBV5-1
TGCGCCAGCAGCTTGGACCGCTATGGCTACACCTTC
CASSLDRYGYTF